Shown below are 24 T cell receptor beta chains from a single sample sequenced in a study of persistence of HIV-infected CD4 T cells. Cells were stimulated with overlapping HIV-1 Gag 15-mer peptides. Responding CD4+ T cells were sorted by upregulation of both CD40 ligand and CD69. Antigens for these TCRs are unknown. This was the immunoSEQ version 4 assay in survey mode. The assay was immunoSEQ multiplex PCR, and TCRdb's table has in-frame clones only and misses some. Of several thousand clones listed, approximately 81% are singletons. Material: CD4+ T cells sorted from PBMCs after 18-hour stimulation, obtained from a patient who received antiretroviral therapy. The receptors originated from an adult woman with HIV who was CMV-seropositive.

The CDR3 spells CASSSASQQSYGYTF. The CDR3 DNA is TGTGCCAGCAGCTCTGCATCCCAACAGTCGTATGGCTACACCTTC. This chain uses TRBV5-6 with TRBJ1-2; D is unclear. The CDR3 runs to 15 residues. Germline CDR1 is SGHDT and CDR2 is YYEEEE. Deletions cut 3 bases from V and 5 bases from J, with 17 bases between.

This rearrangement joins TRBV3-1 (or the pseudogene TRBV3-2) to TRBJ1-2; 7 bases map to TRBD1. Germline V lookup: CDR1 LGHDT, CDR2 YNNKEL (reference sequence). The V gene end was trimmed by 1 base and the J gene end by 5 bases; junction bases not matched to a gene: 13. The CDR3 runs to 17 residues. Here the CDR3 reads CASSQVVLRQGGYGYTF. The CDR3 DNA sequence: TGTGCCAGCAGCCAAGTCGTTCTTAGACAGGGAGGATATGGCTACACCTTC.

The V gene is TRBV7-2, the J gene TRBJ2-2; D may be TRBD2 (6 bases). Trimming removed 1 base at V and 2 bases at J, with 14 bases between. The CDR3 contains 17 residues. Germline loops: CDR1 SGHTA, CDR2 FQGNSA. CDR3 loop: CASSLGGGGPNTGELFF. CDR3 in DNA: TGTGCCAGCAGCTTAGGGGGAGGAGGGCCCAACACCGGGGAGCTGTTTTTT.

The chain has TRBV20-1 and TRBJ1-1; weak D call: TRBD1 (5 bases). This CDR3 has 11 amino acids. Germline lookup yields CDR1 DFQATT and CDR2 SNEGSKA (reference sequence). With 5 bases removed from V and 7 bases from J, the gap between germline ends came to 11 bases. CDR3 loop: CSAEVRGEAFF. Written as DNA, the CDR3 is TGCAGTGCTGAGGTTAGGGGTGAAGCTTTCTTT.

The chain combines TRBV5-5 with TRBJ1-1, with 8 nucleotides matching TRBD1. CDR3 size: 15 residues. Germline V gene sequence: CDR1 SGHKS, CDR2 YYEKEE (reference sequence). V shed 5 bases and J 2 bases; nucleotides not matched to a gene: 8. CDR3 amino acids: CASSSPGQVNTEAFF. DNA for the CDR3: TGTGCCAGCAGTTCGCCGGGACAGGTCAACACTGAAGCTTTCTTT.

In its sample, this clone ranks as medium-sized (0.01 to 0.1%). The chain is built from TRBV7-2 and TRBJ2-7; no definite D call. Germline V gene data show CDR1 as SGHTA and CDR2 as FQGNSA. CDR3 size: 18 residues. Trimming removed 5 bases at V and 4 bases at J, with 27 bases between. The CDR3 loop reads CASSPRFDYAARRYEQYF. The CDR3 nucleotides read TGTGCCAGCAGCCCCCGATTCGATTATGCGGCCCGTCGGTACGAGCAGTACTTC. Full variable domain (remainder filled in from reference TRBV7-2 and TRBJ2-7): GAGVSQSPSNKVTEKGKDVELRCDPISGHTALYWYRQSLGQGLEFLIYFQGNSAPDKSGLPSDRFSAERTGGSVSTLTIQRTQQEDSAVYLCASSPRFDYAARRYEQYFGPGTRLTVT.

The chain is built from TRBV7-2 and TRBJ2-2; either TRBD1 or TRBD2 may supply D (6 bases each). V lost 1 base, J lost 4 bases, and 10 bases lay in between. The V gene's germline CDR1 is SGHTA and CDR2 FQGNSA. The CDR3 totals 15 residues. CDR3 in amino acids: CASSLGGASTGELFF. CDR3 DNA: TGTGCCAGCAGCTTAGGGGGGGCTTCCACCGGGGAGCTGTTTTTT.

This chain connects TRBV7-8 to TRBJ1-1, with 7 bases matching TRBD1. Germline trimming cut 4 bases from V and 5 bases from J; bases unmatched to any gene: 10. From germline, CDR1 is SGHVS and CDR2 FQNEAQ. The length of the CDR3 is 15 residues. CDR3 region: CASSSVSRGKTEAFF. For the CDR3, the DNA is TGTGCCAGCAGCTCCGTTAGCAGGGGGAAAACTGAAGCTTTCTTT.

This chain connects TRBV29-1 to TRBJ2-1; no definite D call. Trimming left V 6 bases short and J 0 bases short, with 3 bases between. The CDR3 loop spans 11 amino acids. The germline CDR1 and CDR2 sequences are SQVTM and ANQGSEA. The CDR3 sequence: CSVSSYNEQFF. Here the CDR3 DNA reads TGCAGCGTCTCCTCCTACAATGAGCAGTTCTTC.

The rearrangement links TRBV6-1 to TRBJ1-1; TRBD1 is a possible D gene (5 bases). The germline gives CDR1 MNHNS, CDR2 SASEGT. Trimming shortened V by 5 bases and J by 11 bases, and 15 bases separated the two germline ends. The CDR3 runs to 12 residues. This chain's CDR3 is CASSYTGMRAFF. CDR3 nucleotides: TGTGCCAGCAGTTATACAGGTATGAGGGCTTTCTTT.

This clone is a singleton in its sample. This chain links TRBV29-1 with TRBJ1-2; no clear D. The CDR3 extends over 13 amino acids. The V gene lost 3 bases and the J gene lost 4 bases, with 12 bases spanning the gap. Germline values: CDR1 SQVTM, CDR2 ANQGSEA. CDR3 loop: CSVERTFSYGYTF. CDR3 DNA sequence: TGCAGCGTTGAGAGAACCTTTAGCTATGGCTACACCTTC.

The CDR3 loop is CASSLSAGYSGNTIYF. CDR3 DNA: TGTGCCAGCAGCTTATCAGCCGGATACTCTGGAAACACCATATATTTT. The chain combines TRBV7-9 with TRBJ1-3; no clear D. Looked up from germline, CDR1 is SEHNR and CDR2 is FQNEAQ (reference sequence). The CDR3 has 16 amino acids. V lost 2 bases and J lost 0, with 11 bases in between.

The table lists this clone with a few counts. The identical CDR3 is also encoded by other nucleotide sequences in the sample. The chain combines TRBV6-5 with TRBJ1-5; 11 bases line up with TRBD1. CDR3 length: 15 amino acids. After removal of 6 bases from V and 4 bases from J, the junction contained 5 bases not matched to a gene. Germline V gene sequence: CDR1 MNHEY, CDR2 SVGAGI. The CDR3 loop is CASRTGTGGNQPQHF. For the CDR3, the DNA is TGTGCCAGCAGGACCGGGACAGGGGGAAATCAGCCCCAGCATTTT.

CDR3 sequence reads: CSVVPFSTDTQYF. The CDR3 DNA follows: TGCAGCGTTGTCCCTTTTAGCACAGATACGCAGTATTTT. V and J are TRBV29-1 and TRBJ2-3; no clear D gene. The germline V gene encodes CDR1 SQVTM and CDR2 ANQGSEA. V was shortened by 4 bases and J by 0 bases, with 8 bases between the two germline ends. This CDR3 region has 13 residues.

The rearrangement joins TRBV7-9 to TRBJ1-1, with D unclear. Germline V gene sequence: CDR1 SEHNR, CDR2 FQNEAQ (reference sequence). Trimming pared 2 bases from V and 1 base from J, leaving 8 bases between. The CDR3 runs 14 residues. The CDR3: CASSLIEGNTEAFF. The CDR3 coding sequence is TGTGCCAGCAGCTTAATAGAAGGGAACACTGAAGCTTTCTTT.

The CDR3 DNA reads as TGTGCCAGTAGTCCGGGGACAGGGGGTCTCGCTGGAGGCTACACCTTC. It specifies CASSPGTGGLAGGYTF. The rearrangement links TRBV19 to TRBJ1-2, with 11 bases fitting TRBD1. V was pared by 5 bases and J by 8 bases, with 13 bases of the junction left unmatched. This CDR3 region has 16 residues. Germline V gene data show CDR1 as LNHDA and CDR2 as SQIVND (reference sequence).

The chain is built from TRBV7-9 and TRBJ2-7; D is unresolved. The CDR3 runs to 15 residues. Trimming took 1 base from V and 0 from J, leaving 10 bases between them. Per germline, CDR1 SEHNR and CDR2 FQNEAQ (reference sequence). CDR3 in DNA: TGTGCCAGCAGCTTAGAAAGAGGTTACTCCTACGAGCAGTACTTC. Translated: CASSLERGYSYEQYF.

DNA for the CDR3: TGTGCCAGCTCTCCCTTTTCTCGTGGAGGGACCGACACTGAAGCTTTCTTT. Translated, it gives CASSPFSRGGTDTEAFF. The chain joins TRBV18 to TRBJ1-1, with D possibly matching TRBD1 (5 bases). The ends were cut back, 6 bases at V and 3 bases at J, with 23 bases in the middle. Germline V gene data show CDR1 as KGHSH and CDR2 as LQKENI. The CDR3 contains 17 residues.

The chain recombines TRBV6-5 with TRBJ2-5; 10 bases map to TRBD2. CDR1 and CDR2 from the germline V gene are MNHEY and SVGAGI. With 8 bases clipped from V and 2 bases from J, the junction kept 8 bases outside the gene matches. CDR3 length: 15 amino acids. CDR3 sequence reads: CASDRASGRQETQYF. CDR3 nucleotide sequence: TGTGCCAGCGATCGGGCTAGCGGGAGACAAGAGACCCAGTACTTC.

The chain joins TRBV28 to TRBJ2-7, with TRBD2 matching over 8 bases. The V segment lost 4 bases and the J segment 4 bases; nucleotides outside the gene matches: 6. Germline values: CDR1 MDHEN, CDR2 SYDVKM. The CDR3 is 14 residues long. This CDR3 reads CASSSGGTQYEQYF. CDR3 bases: TGTGCCAGCAGTTCGGGGGGGACTCAATACGAGCAGTACTTC.

The chain links TRBV27 to TRBJ2-5, with 12 bases identical to TRBD2. The CDR3 covers 21 residues. V dropped 0 bases and J dropped 2; count of bases not matched to a gene: 16. The germline CDR1 and CDR2 sequences are MNHEY and SMNVEV (reference sequence). CDR3 protein: CASSLSATGGTSGSNQETQYF. In DNA, the CDR3 is TGTGCCAGCAGTTTATCGGCGACAGGGGGGACTAGCGGGTCTAATCAAGAGACCCAGTACTTC.

The rearrangement uses TRBV6-5 and TRBJ1-5; D unresolved. CDR1 is MNHEY, CDR2 SVGAGI, per germline. The ends were cut back, 8 bases at V and 11 bases at J, with 13 bases in the middle. The CDR3 has 11 residues. The CDR3 coding sequence is TGTGCCAGCGTCCGCGGGCGGGCCCAGCATTTT. Its protein is CASVRGRAQHF.

The chain joins TRBV7-2 to TRBJ2-1; 9 bases map to TRBD1. Trimming cost V 5 bases and J 7 bases; bases outside gene matches: 6. Germline-derived CDR1 and CDR2 are SGHTA and FQGNSA. The CDR3 runs to 14 residues. The DNA for the CDR3 is TGTGCCAGCAGCCACGGACAGGGGTGGAATGAGCAGTTCTTC. Protein product: CASSHGQGWNEQFF.

As DNA, the CDR3 is TGTGCCAGCAGCTTAATCAGGGGTGATGAGCAGTTCTTC. Translation gives CASSLIRGDEQFF. This chain connects TRBV7-9 to TRBJ2-1; maybe TRBD1 (6 bases). From germline, CDR1 is SEHNR and CDR2 FQNEAQ (reference sequence). The CDR3 totals 13 residues. The germline V and J ends were trimmed by 2 bases and 8 bases, with 10 bases remaining between them. Based on the CDR3 plus reference TRBV7-9 and TRBJ2-1, the full variable domain is DTGVSQNPRHKITKRGQNVTFRCDPISEHNRLYWYRQTLGQGPEFLTYFQNEAQLEKSRLLSDRFSAERPKGSFSTLEIQRTEQGDSAMYLCASSLIRGDEQFFGPGTRLTVL.